This T cell receptor (beta chain) was observed in a study of beta chain features in type 1 diabetes. The study, taken as a whole, reports: For cells with high TCR expression, cDNA sequencing could yield over-representation. Moderate but significant shortening of TCRB CDR3s was recorded in all four CD4+ subsets from Type 1 diabetes patients.

Sequencing targeted expressed TCRB transcripts, as all isolated RNA had been reverse transcribed. This table comes from immunoSEQ multiplex PCR, and its TCRdb copy is limited to in-frame clones, with some not included. The sample yields about 160,000 clones, under 13% seen once. This CDR3 contains 14 residues. V dropped 5 bases and J dropped 9 bases, with 17 bases sitting between them. Germline V CDR1 and CDR2: SEHNR, FQNEAQ (reference sequence). Cells sorted by CD45RO/CCR7/CD25/CD127/CD95/CD27 comprised CD4+ naive, central memory, regulatory and stem cell-like memory cells. Concerning this clone itself: What it binds is not known.

Material: central memory CD4+ T cells from blood. The chain recombines TRBV7-9 with TRBJ1-5, with D perhaps TRBD1 (6 bases). This clonotype was obtained from a man younger than 45 with type 1 diabetes. The CDR3 protein is CASSPGHEDGPQHF. CDR3 in DNA: TGTGCCAGCAGCCCGGGACACGAAGACGGGCCCCAGCATTTT. The whole variable domain, remainder taken from reference TRBV7-9 and TRBJ1-5, is DTGVSQNPRHKITKRGQNVTFRCDPISEHNRLYWYRQTLGQGPEFLTYFQNEAQLEKSRLLSDRFSAERPKGSFSTLEIQRTEQGDSAMYLCASSPGHEDGPQHFGDGTRLSIL.